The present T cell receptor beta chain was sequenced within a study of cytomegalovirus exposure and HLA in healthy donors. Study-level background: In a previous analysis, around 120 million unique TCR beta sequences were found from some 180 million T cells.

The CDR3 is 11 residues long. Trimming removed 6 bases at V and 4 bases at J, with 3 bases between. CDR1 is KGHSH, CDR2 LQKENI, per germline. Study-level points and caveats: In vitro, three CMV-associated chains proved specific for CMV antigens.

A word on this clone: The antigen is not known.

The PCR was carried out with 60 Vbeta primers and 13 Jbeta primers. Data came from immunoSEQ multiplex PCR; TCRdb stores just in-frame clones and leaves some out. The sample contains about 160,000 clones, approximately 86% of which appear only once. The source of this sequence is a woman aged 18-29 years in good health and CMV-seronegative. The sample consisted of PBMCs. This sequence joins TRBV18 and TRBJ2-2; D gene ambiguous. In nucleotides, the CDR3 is TGTGCCAGCTCTCTCACCGGGGAGCTGTTTTTT. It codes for CASSLTGELFF. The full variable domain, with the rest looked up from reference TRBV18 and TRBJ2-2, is NAGVMQNPRHLVRRRGQEARLRCSPMKGHSHVYWYRQLPEEGLKFMVYLQKENIIDESGMPKERFSAEFPKEGPSILRIQQVVRGDSAAYFCASSLTGELFFGEGSRLTVL.